The 29 T cell receptor beta chains below come from one sample, sequenced in a study of shared clonotypes between healthy human individuals. TCRdb's table, derived via immunoSEQ multiplex PCR, lists solely in-frame clones and lacks some. Of 400,000 to 600,000 clones listed, approximately 95% are singletons. Material for sequencing was naive CD4+ T cells sorted from blood. The subset denotes: CD45RA+ positively selected. The receptors shown here come from a woman under 40 in good health.

Here the CDR3 reads CASSLRPRRGNTEAFF. The CDR3 DNA follows: TGTGCCAGCAGCTTGCGGCCCCGGAGGGGGAACACTGAAGCTTTCTTT. The chain has TRBV5-6 and TRBJ1-1; D is perhaps TRBD1 (5 bases). V dropped 1 base and J dropped 1 base, with 14 bases sitting between them. Germline V gives CDR1 SGHDT, CDR2 YYEEEE. The length of the CDR3 is 16 residues.

This chain connects TRBV19 to TRBJ1-4, with D hard to call. The ends were cut back, 6 bases at V and 1 base at J, with 18 bases in the middle. There are 17 residues in the CDR3. The germline V gene encodes CDR1 LNHDA and CDR2 SQIVND (reference sequence). The CDR3 nucleotides are TGTGCCAGTAGCCCGTACGGACCTCCTCAAACTAATGAAAAACTGTTTTTT. Translation gives CASSPYGPPQTNEKLFF.

This clone was detected only once. This chain links TRBV5-4 with TRBJ2-1, with a possible D match to TRBD1 (6 bases). There are 13 residues in the CDR3. Germline V gives CDR1 SGHNT, CDR2 YYREEE (reference sequence). V was trimmed by 2 bases and J by 8 bases, leaving 11 bases between them. In DNA, the CDR3 is TGTGCCAGCAGCTTACAGGGTAGGGATGAGCAGTTCTTC. Amino acid sequence: CASSLQGRDEQFF.

The V and J genes are TRBV28 and TRBJ2-3; 8 bases align to TRBD2. This CDR3 spans 20 amino acids. Germline V gene lookup returns CDR1 MDHEN and CDR2 SYDVKM. V was clipped by 6 bases and J by 7 bases; unmatched bases: 27. The DNA for the CDR3 is TGTGCCAGCAGCCCGGGAGGGTATGCGTCCGCCCGGCGAAGAGGGAATACGCAGTATTTT. It translates to CASSPGGYASARRRGNTQYF.

This clone was detected only once. J is TRBJ2-5 and V is TRBV6-1; 12 nucleotides agree with TRBD2. The CDR3 is made up of 18 amino acids. V trimming: 1 base; J trimming: 3 bases; junction bases outside the gene matches: 9. Per germline, CDR1 MNHNS and CDR2 SASEGT. CDR3 protein: CASSEGASGRAGEETQYF. The CDR3 DNA sequence: TGTGCCAGCAGTGAAGGGGCTAGCGGGAGGGCCGGAGAAGAGACCCAGTACTTC.

The rearrangement links TRBV19 to TRBJ2-1; 9 bases map to TRBD2. The CDR3 consists of 16 residues. Germline CDR1 is LNHDA and CDR2 is SQIVND (reference sequence). The junction had 13 bases not matched to a gene; V was cut back by 5 bases and J by 8 bases. Written as DNA, the CDR3 is TGTGCCAGTAGTCCCCCCGGCGGTAGCGGGAGCGATGAGCAGTTCTTC. Residues: CASSPPGGSGSDEQFF.

The V call is TRBV7-9, the J call TRBJ2-6; 9 bases line up with TRBD1. This CDR3 contains 17 residues. Germline V gene data show CDR1 as SEHNR and CDR2 as FQNEAQ (reference sequence). Trimming removed 7 bases from V and 1 base from J; junction bases left unmatched: 8. The CDR3 coding sequence is TGTGCCAGCACCCCGGGACAGGGACCTTCTGGGGCCAACGTCCTGACTTTC. The encoded protein is CASTPGQGPSGANVLTF.

V gene TRBV5-4 combines with J gene TRBJ2-5; 9 positions agree with TRBD2. This CDR3 has 15 residues. Germline lookup yields CDR1 SGHNT and CDR2 YYREEE (reference sequence). The trim removed 4 bases at V and 4 bases at J, leaving 8 bases unmatched. CDR3 sequence reads: CASSPGGGRGETQYF. CDR3 sequence (DNA): TGTGCCAGCAGCCCGGGCGGCGGGAGGGGAGAGACCCAGTACTTC. Together with reference TRBV5-4 and TRBJ2-5, the CDR3 gives the full variable domain: ETGVTQSPTHLIKTRGQQVTLRCSSQSGHNTVSWYQQALGQGPQFIFQYYREEENGRGNFPPRFSGLQFPNYSSELNVNALELDDSALYLCASSPGGGRGETQYFGPGTRLLVL.

The chain combines TRBV5-6 with TRBJ2-7; the match to TRBD1 covers 7 bases. This CDR3 comprises 13 residues. From germline, CDR1 is SGHDT and CDR2 YYEEEE. Unmatched junction bases numbered 4, after V lost 5 bases and J lost 2 bases. This CDR3 reads CASSKDRTYEQYF. DNA of the CDR3: TGTGCCAGCAGTAAGGACAGGACCTACGAGCAGTACTTC.

The J gene is TRBJ2-7, the V gene TRBV28; TRBD2 aligns across 11 bases. J gave up 4 bases and V 5 bases, and 4 bases lay outside the gene matches. The CDR3 covers 14 residues. In germline, CDR1 is MDHEN, CDR2 SYDVKM. CDR3 sequence: CASSRLAGLYEQYF. The CDR3 DNA is TGTGCCAGCAGTCGACTAGCGGGACTGTACGAGCAGTACTTC.

The CDR3 here is CASSPSWAAGELFF. The DNA of the CDR3 is TGTGCCAGCTCACCATCGTGGGCGGCCGGGGAGCTGTTTTTT. The chain uses TRBV18 and TRBJ2-2; no reliable D call. Trimming left V 2 bases short and J 6 bases short, with 10 bases between. The CDR3 consists of 14 residues. CDR1 KGHSH and CDR2 LQKENI come from the germline V gene.

The chain carries TRBV5-1 and TRBJ1-5, with no clear D. The CDR3 spans 12 residues. CDR1 and CDR2 from the germline V gene are SGHRS and YFSETQ. Trimming took 5 bases from V and 3 from J, leaving 6 bases between them. CDR3 bases: TGCGCCAGCAGGAACGACAATCAGCCCCAGCATTTT. Translated: CASRNDNQPQHF.

The V call is TRBV4-1, the J call TRBJ2-1, with 9 bases identical to TRBD2. This CDR3 has 17 amino acids. The V segment lost 4 bases and the J segment 1 base; nucleotides outside the gene matches: 8. Germline CDR1 reads MGHRA; CDR2 reads YSYEKL. This chain's CDR3 is CASSPGASGKSYNEQFF. CDR3 nucleotides: TGCGCCAGCAGCCCAGGGGCTAGCGGGAAATCCTACAATGAGCAGTTCTTC.

This clone was observed a handful of times. The chain employs TRBV7-2 and TRBJ1-5; no reliable D call. The V gene's germline CDR1 is SGHTA and CDR2 FQGNSA. Trimming removed 1 base at V and 0 bases at J, with 10 bases between. The length of the CDR3 is 16 residues. CDR3 in DNA: TGTGCCAGCAGCTTAGTGGCAGTCTATAGCAATCAGCCCCAGCATTTT. Encoded protein: CASSLVAVYSNQPQHF.

This chain connects TRBV4-1 to TRBJ1-1; TRBD1 matches at 10 bases. The CDR3 runs 18 residues. CDR1 is MGHRA and CDR2 is YSYEKL in the germline V gene. V shed 4 bases and J 5 bases; nucleotides not matched to a gene: 16. The CDR3 bases are TGCGCCAGCAGCCCAATTGGGACAGGGGTTCGTCTATTTACTGAAGCTTTCTTT. Protein product: CASSPIGTGVRLFTEAFF.

The CDR3 loop is CASSASGSSHNEQFF. CDR3 nucleotides: TGTGCCAGCAGCGCCAGCGGGAGTAGCCACAATGAGCAGTTCTTC. The chain recombines TRBV9 with TRBJ2-1; 8 bases agree with TRBD2. This CDR3 has 15 residues. V lost 3 bases to trimming and J lost 5 bases; unmatched junction nucleotides: 7. In germline, CDR1 is SGDLS, CDR2 YYNGEE.

As concerns this clone: Germline and junction disagree at one end, which may indicate a read error. This chain uses TRBV27 with TRBJ1-2; D unresolved. Germline V gene data show CDR1 as MNHEY and CDR2 as SMNVEV (reference sequence). The CDR3 covers 10 residues. The CDR3 sequence: CQPLGYGYTF. CDR3 nucleotides: TGCCAGCCTTTAGGCTATGGCTACACCTTC.

The J gene is TRBJ1-4, the V gene TRBV19, with 12 bases aligning to TRBD1. Trimming took 0 bases from V and 7 from J; bases not matched to a gene: 9. Germline V gene data show CDR1 as LNHDA and CDR2 as SQIVND (reference sequence). The CDR3 has 18 amino acids. The CDR3 nucleotides read TGTGCCAGTAGTATAGACTCCCCCGGGACAGGGGGCCTTGAAAAACTGTTTTTT. It translates to CASSIDSPGTGGLEKLFF.

The chain has TRBV18 and TRBJ1-1; no clear D gene. The CDR3 has 15 amino acids. Germline V CDR1 and CDR2: KGHSH, LQKENI. V lost 3 bases and J lost 2, with 13 bases in between. The CDR3 loop reads CASSPTIGSNTEAFF. The CDR3 DNA is TGTGCCAGCTCACCGACCATCGGGTCCAACACTGAAGCTTTCTTT.

This sequence joins TRBV5-1 and TRBJ1-1; 9 positions match TRBD1. J gave up 1 base and V 6 bases, and 7 bases lay outside the gene matches. The V gene's germline CDR1 is SGHRS and CDR2 YFSETQ. This CDR3 is built from 15 residues. The CDR3 DNA is TGCGCCAGCACTCTACAGGGGGCAGGGAACACTGAAGCTTTCTTT. It translates to CASTLQGAGNTEAFF.

The chain is built from TRBV12-5 and TRBJ1-3; D perhaps matches TRBD1 (5 bases). This CDR3 spans 16 amino acids. The germline gives CDR1 LGHNT, CDR2 FRNRAP. V was pared by 0 bases and J by 4 bases, with 13 bases between. In nucleotides, the CDR3 is TGTGCTAGTGGTTTGGTATCAAGGGGAAAGGGAAACACCATATATTTT. It is translated as CASGLVSRGKGNTIYF.

V and J are TRBV28 and TRBJ2-1, with 10 positions matching TRBD2. With V trimmed by 2 bases and J by 7 bases, 8 bases remained unmatched. The CDR3 is 16 amino acids. The V gene's germline CDR1 is MDHEN and CDR2 SYDVKM. The CDR3 region is CASSLEALAGVNEQFF. CDR3 in DNA: TGTGCCAGCAGTTTAGAGGCCCTAGCGGGAGTAAATGAGCAGTTCTTC.

V gene TRBV30 combines with J gene TRBJ2-7, with a weak D call TRBD2 (6 bases). Germline CDR1 reads GTSNPN; CDR2 reads SVGIG (reference sequence). Trimming stripped 2 bases from V and 2 bases from J, with 13 bases between. The CDR3 totals 14 residues. This chain's CDR3 is CAWSRAGLTYEQYF. As DNA, the CDR3 is TGTGCCTGGAGTCGAGCGGGTCTAACCTACGAGCAGTACTTC.

This chain links TRBV29-1 with TRBJ2-1, with 8 bases aligning to TRBD2. The CDR3 runs to 17 residues. V lost 6 bases and J lost 3; bases outside the gene matches: 16. Germline CDR1 SQVTM, CDR2 ANQGSEA. The DNA for the CDR3 is TGCAGCGTCGGGGGGGGTTTCCGAGGCCTAAACTACAATGAGCAGTTCTTC. It is translated as CSVGGGFRGLNYNEQFF.

J is TRBJ2-1 and V is TRBV2; 8 bases are shared with TRBD2. This CDR3 has 15 residues. V was clipped by 11 bases and J by 4 bases; unmatched bases: 13. Germline V gene data show CDR1 as SNHLY and CDR2 as FYNNEI. The DNA for the CDR3 is TGTGCCGGGTCTAGCGGTGGCGGGGGGTACAATGAGCAGTTCTTC. Translating it yields CAGSSGGGGYNEQFF.

The chain couples TRBV30 to TRBJ1-3, with no clear D. V was cut by 2 bases and J by 5 bases, with 13 bases left in between. Germline CDR1 reads GTSNPN; CDR2 reads SVGIG (reference sequence). The CDR3 is 14 amino acids. DNA of the CDR3: TGTGCCTGGAGTTCGCCGCTAGGCCGAAACACCATATATTTT. It encodes CAWSSPLGRNTIYF.

In DNA, the CDR3 is TGTGCCAGCGGCGCAGGGGGCGCGGTCTATGGCTACACCTTC. Amino acids: CASGAGGAVYGYTF. The rearrangement links TRBV6-6 to TRBJ1-2; 8 bases align to TRBD1. In germline, CDR1 is MNHNY, CDR2 SVGAGI (reference sequence). The length of the CDR3 is 14 residues. V was pared by 8 bases and J by 4 bases, with 9 bases of the junction left unmatched.

This chain connects TRBV28 to TRBJ1-1; D unresolved. Trimming stripped 6 bases from V and 3 bases from J, with 8 bases between. This CDR3 has 12 residues. Germline assignment: CDR1 MDHEN and CDR2 SYDVKM. The CDR3: CASRDGHTEAFF. CDR3 nucleotides: TGTGCCAGCAGGGACGGACACACTGAAGCTTTCTTT.

The rearrangement links TRBV19 to TRBJ1-1; a possible D gene is TRBD1 (6 bases). Germline CDR1 is LNHDA and CDR2 is SQIVND (reference sequence). V was trimmed by 2 bases and J by 11 bases, leaving 12 bases between them. This CDR3 is built from 12 residues. The CDR3 spells CASSIMGARAFF. The CDR3 nucleotides read TGTGCCAGTAGTATAATGGGGGCCCGCGCTTTCTTT. Together with reference TRBV19 and TRBJ1-1, the CDR3 gives the full variable domain: DGGITQSPKYLFRKEGQNVTLSCEQNLNHDAMYWYRQDPGQGLRLIYYSQIVNDFQKGDIAEGYSVSREKKESFPLTVTSAQKNPTAFYLCASSIMGARAFFGQGTRLTVV.